Shown below are 8 T cell receptor beta chains from a single sample sequenced in a study of response to subunit inactivated influenza vaccine. TCRdb passed the RT-PCR reads through MiXCR, listing each CDR3 protein once. The sample lists 500,000 to 600,000 distinct CDR3 sequences, 7.5% to 8.5% occurring once. Sequencing was performed on PBMCs from blood, taken roughly 24 months after vaccination. Receptor source: a man aged 50 to 75 who received an inactivated influenza vaccine.

The chain links TRBV7-8 to TRBJ1-2, with 7 bases aligning to TRBD1. The CDR3 has 15 amino acids. V was pared by 5 bases and J by 5 bases, with 11 bases of the junction left unmatched. From germline, CDR1 is SGHVS and CDR2 FQNEAQ. The CDR3 nucleotides are TGTGCCAGCAGCGCGCAGTGGACAGGCGAATATGGCTACACCTTC. Translation: CASSAQWTGEYGYTF.

This clonotype was seen at least ten times. The chain couples TRBV12-3 or TRBV12-4 to TRBJ2-7; tentative D call: TRBD1 (6 bases). The CDR3 sequence is 17 residues long. Trimming pared 4 bases from V and 0 bases from J, leaving 19 bases between. The CDR3 here is CASSSFLTGASSYEQYF. DNA of the CDR3: TGTGCCAGCAGTTCTTTTTTGACAGGCGCTAGCTCCTACGAGCAGTACTTC.

This clonotype occurred a few times. The chain joins TRBV20-1 to TRBJ2-7, with 12 bases fitting TRBD2. The germline V gene has CDR1 DFQATT and CDR2 SNEGSKA (reference sequence). There are 17 residues in the CDR3. The J segment lost 3 bases and the V segment lost 0 bases, leaving 9 bases of the junction unmatched. The CDR3 loop reads CSARDPPTSGGFYEQYF. Here the CDR3 DNA reads TGCAGTGCTAGAGATCCACCAACTAGCGGGGGGTTCTACGAGCAGTACTTC.

This chain links TRBV7-2 with TRBJ2-3; D gene ambiguous. Trimming cost V 1 base and J 2 bases, with 10 bases left between them. This CDR3 is built from 15 residues. Germline V gene data show CDR1 as SGHTA and CDR2 as FQGNSA. CDR3: CASSLGTVNTDTQYF. The CDR3 DNA reads TGTGCCAGCAGCTTAGGCACGGTGAACACAGATACGCAGTATTTT.

The gene calls are TRBV19 and TRBJ2-1; 7 positions match TRBD1. Trimming cost V 7 bases and J 3 bases; bases outside gene matches: 3. This CDR3 comprises 13 residues. Germline CDR1 LNHDA, CDR2 SQIVND (reference sequence). The CDR3 sequence: CASTRQGYNEQFF. Written as DNA, the CDR3 is TGTGCCAGTACCAGACAGGGCTACAATGAGCAGTTCTTC.

The V call is TRBV12-3 or TRBV12-4, the J call TRBJ1-2; D might be TRBD1 (6 bases). This CDR3 is 12 amino acids long. The ends were cut back, 2 bases at V and 8 bases at J, with 9 bases in the middle. CDR3 protein: CASSLSGAGYTF. The CDR3 bases are TGTGCCAGCAGTTTATCAGGGGCCGGCTACACCTTC.

The CDR3 sequence: CASSFTSGRFSTLSYNEQFF. CDR3 nucleotides: TGTGCCAGCAGCTTTACTAGCGGGAGGTTTTCCACACTCTCCTACAATGAGCAGTTCTTC. The chain is built from TRBV11-2 and TRBJ2-1; 12 bases map to TRBD2. Unmatched junction bases numbered 12, after V lost 3 bases and J lost 0 bases. The V gene's germline CDR1 is SGHAT and CDR2 FQNNGV. This CDR3 contains 20 residues.

The sample holds a few counts of this clonotype. The V and J genes are TRBV28 and TRBJ1-2; the D gene is possibly TRBD1 (5 bases). V lost 6 bases, J lost 3 bases, and 17 bases lay in between. Germline CDR1 MDHEN, CDR2 SYDVKM. CDR3 length: 15 amino acids. The CDR3 loop is CASREQTARHYGYTF. The CDR3 bases are TGTGCCAGCAGGGAACAGACAGCTAGGCACTATGGCTACACCTTC.